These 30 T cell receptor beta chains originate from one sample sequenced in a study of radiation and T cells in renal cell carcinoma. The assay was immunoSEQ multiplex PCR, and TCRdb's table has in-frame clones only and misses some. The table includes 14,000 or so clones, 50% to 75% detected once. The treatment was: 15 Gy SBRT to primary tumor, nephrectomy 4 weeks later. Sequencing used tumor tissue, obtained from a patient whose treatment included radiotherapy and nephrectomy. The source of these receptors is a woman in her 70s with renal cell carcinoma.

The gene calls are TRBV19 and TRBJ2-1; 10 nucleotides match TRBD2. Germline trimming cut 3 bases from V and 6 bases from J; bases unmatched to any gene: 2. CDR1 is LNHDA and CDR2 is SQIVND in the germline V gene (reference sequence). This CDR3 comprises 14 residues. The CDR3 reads CASSMGLASNEQFF. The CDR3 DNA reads TGTGCCAGTAGTATGGGACTAGCGTCCAATGAGCAGTTCTTC.

CDR3 nucleotide sequence: TGTGCCAGCTCACCAGGGACCTACGAGCAGTACTTC. Encoded protein: CASSPGTYEQYF. The V gene is TRBV18, the J gene TRBJ2-7; D ambiguous. The CDR3 has 12 residues. CDR1 is KGHSH and CDR2 is LQKENI in the germline V gene. V was cut by 2 bases and J by 2 bases, with 4 bases left in between. The variable domain in full, completed from reference TRBV18 and TRBJ2-7, reads NAGVMQNPRHLVRRRGQEARLRCSPMKGHSHVYWYRQLPEEGLKFMVYLQKENIIDESGMPKERFSAEFPKEGPSILRIQQVVRGDSAAYFCASSPGTYEQYFGPGTRLTVT.

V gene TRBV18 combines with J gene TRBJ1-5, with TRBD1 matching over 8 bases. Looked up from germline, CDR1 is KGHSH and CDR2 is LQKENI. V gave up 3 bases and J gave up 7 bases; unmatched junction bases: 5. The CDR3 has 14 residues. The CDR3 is CASSPDRANQPQHF. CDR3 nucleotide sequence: TGTGCCAGCTCACCGGACAGGGCAAACCAGCCCCAGCATTTT. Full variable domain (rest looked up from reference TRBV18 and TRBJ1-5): NAGVMQNPRHLVRRRGQEARLRCSPMKGHSHVYWYRQLPEEGLKFMVYLQKENIIDESGMPKERFSAEFPKEGPSILRIQQVVRGDSAAYFCASSPDRANQPQHFGDGTRLSIL.

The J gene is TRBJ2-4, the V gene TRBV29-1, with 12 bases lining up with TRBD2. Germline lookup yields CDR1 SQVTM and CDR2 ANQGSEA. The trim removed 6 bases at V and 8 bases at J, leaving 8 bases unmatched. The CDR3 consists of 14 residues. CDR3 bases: TGCAGCGTCGGACTAGCGGGGCCCGGGGACATTCAGTACTTC. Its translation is CSVGLAGPGDIQYF. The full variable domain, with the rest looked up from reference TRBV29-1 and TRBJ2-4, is SAVISQKPSRDICQRGTSLTIQCQVDSQVTMMFWYRQQPGQSLTLIATANQGSEATYESGFVIDKFPISRPNLTFSTLTVSNMSPEDSSIYLCSVGLAGPGDIQYFGAGTRLSVL.

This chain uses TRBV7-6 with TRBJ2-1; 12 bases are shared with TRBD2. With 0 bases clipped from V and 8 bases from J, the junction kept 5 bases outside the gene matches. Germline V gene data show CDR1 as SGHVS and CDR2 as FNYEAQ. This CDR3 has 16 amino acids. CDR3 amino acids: CASSLAALAGGHEQFF. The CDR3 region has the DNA TGTGCCAGCAGCTTAGCGGCCCTAGCGGGGGGGCATGAGCAGTTCTTC.

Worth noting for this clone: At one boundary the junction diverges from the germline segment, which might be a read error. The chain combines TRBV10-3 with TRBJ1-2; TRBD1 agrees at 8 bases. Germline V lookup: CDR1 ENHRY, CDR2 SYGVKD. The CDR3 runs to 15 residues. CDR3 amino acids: CASSKKTGASYGYTF. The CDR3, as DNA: TGTGCCAGCAGTAAAAAGACAGGGGCCAGTTATGGCTACACCTTC.

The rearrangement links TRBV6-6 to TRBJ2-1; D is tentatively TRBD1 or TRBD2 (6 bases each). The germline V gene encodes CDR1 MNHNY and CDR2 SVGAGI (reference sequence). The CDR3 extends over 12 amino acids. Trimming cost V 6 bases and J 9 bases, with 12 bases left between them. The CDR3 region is CASSPRGLEQFF. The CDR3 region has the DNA TGTGCCAGCAGCCCCAGGGGACTTGAGCAGTTCTTC.

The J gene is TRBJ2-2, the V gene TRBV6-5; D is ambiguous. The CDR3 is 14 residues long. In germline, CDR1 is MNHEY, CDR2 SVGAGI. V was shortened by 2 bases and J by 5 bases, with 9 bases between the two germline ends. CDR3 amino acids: CASSYMSGTGELFF. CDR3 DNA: TGTGCCAGCAGTTACATGTCTGGTACCGGGGAGCTGTTTTTT.

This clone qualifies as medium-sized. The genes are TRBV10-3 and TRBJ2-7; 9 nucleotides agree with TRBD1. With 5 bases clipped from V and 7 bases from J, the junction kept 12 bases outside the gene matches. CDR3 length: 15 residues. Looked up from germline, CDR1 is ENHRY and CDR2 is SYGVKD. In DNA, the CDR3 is TGTGCCATCAGTCCCGGGACAGGGAGGTTCTATGAGCAGTACTTC. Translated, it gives CAISPGTGRFYEQYF.

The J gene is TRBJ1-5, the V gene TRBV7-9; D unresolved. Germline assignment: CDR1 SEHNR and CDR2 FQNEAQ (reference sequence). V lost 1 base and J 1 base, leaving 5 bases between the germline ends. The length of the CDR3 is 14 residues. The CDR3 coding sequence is TGTGCCAGCAGCTTAGGGCAGAGCAATCAGCCCCAGCATTTT. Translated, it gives CASSLGQSNQPQHF. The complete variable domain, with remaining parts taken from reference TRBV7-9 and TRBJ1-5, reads DTGVSQNPRHKITKRGQNVTFRCDPISEHNRLYWYRQTLGQGPEFLTYFQNEAQLEKSRLLSDRFSAERPKGSFSTLEIQRTEQGDSAMYLCASSLGQSNQPQHFGDGTRLSIL.

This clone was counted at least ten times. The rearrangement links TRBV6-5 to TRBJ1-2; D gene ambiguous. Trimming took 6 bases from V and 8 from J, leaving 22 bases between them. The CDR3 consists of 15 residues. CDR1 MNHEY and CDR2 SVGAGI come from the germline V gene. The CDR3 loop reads CASSPNPDQFGGYTF. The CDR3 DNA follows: TGTGCCAGCAGCCCTAACCCCGACCAATTTGGGGGCTACACCTTC.

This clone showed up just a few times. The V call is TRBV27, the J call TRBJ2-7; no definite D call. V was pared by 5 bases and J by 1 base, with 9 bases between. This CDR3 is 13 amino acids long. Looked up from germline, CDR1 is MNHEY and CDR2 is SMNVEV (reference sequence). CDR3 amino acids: CASSPRTSYEQYF. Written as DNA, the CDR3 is TGTGCCAGCAGTCCTCGGACGTCCTACGAGCAGTACTTC.

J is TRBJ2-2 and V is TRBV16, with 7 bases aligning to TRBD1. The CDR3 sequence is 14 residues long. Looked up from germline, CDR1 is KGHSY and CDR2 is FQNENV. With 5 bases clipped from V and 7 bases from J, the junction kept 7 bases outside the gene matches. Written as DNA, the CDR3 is TGTGCCAGCAGCGGACAGGCGAGGAACGGGGAGCTGTTTTTT. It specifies CASSGQARNGELFF.

The CDR3 DNA reads TGTGCCAGCTCACCACCGGGACAGGGGGGGGCGGAGCAGTACTTC. Amino acid sequence: CASSPPGQGGAEQYF. V and J are TRBV18 and TRBJ2-7; 11 bases match TRBD1. This CDR3 is built from 15 residues. The V gene end was trimmed by 0 bases and the J gene end by 7 bases; junction bases not matched to a gene: 5. Germline CDR1 is KGHSH and CDR2 is LQKENI.

In DNA form, the CDR3 reads TGTGCCAGCAGTTATAACAGGGGGTCCACAGATACGCAGTATTTT. This encodes CASSYNRGSTDTQYF. The chain employs TRBV7-8 and TRBJ2-3, with 8 positions matching TRBD1. The CDR3 sequence is 15 residues long. CDR1 is SGHVS, CDR2 FQNEAQ, per germline. The V gene end was trimmed by 6 bases and the J gene end by 2 bases; junction bases not matched to a gene: 7.

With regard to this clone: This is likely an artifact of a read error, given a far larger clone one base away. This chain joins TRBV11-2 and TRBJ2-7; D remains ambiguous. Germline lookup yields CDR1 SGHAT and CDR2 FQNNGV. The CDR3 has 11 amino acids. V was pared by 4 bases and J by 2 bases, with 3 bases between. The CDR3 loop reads CASSSAYEQYF. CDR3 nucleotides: TGTGCCAGCAGCTCCGCCTACGAGCAGTACTTC.

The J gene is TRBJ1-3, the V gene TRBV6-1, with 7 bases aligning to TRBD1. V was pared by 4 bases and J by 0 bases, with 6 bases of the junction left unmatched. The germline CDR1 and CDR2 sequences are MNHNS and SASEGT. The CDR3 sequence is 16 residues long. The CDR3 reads CASSGLTGNSGNTIYF. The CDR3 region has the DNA TGTGCCAGCAGTGGATTGACAGGGAACTCTGGAAACACCATATATTTT.

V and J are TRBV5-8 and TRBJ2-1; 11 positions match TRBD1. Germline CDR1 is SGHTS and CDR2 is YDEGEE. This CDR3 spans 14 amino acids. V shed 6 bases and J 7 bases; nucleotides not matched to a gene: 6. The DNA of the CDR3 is TGTGCCAGCAACCACGGGACAGGGGGTAATGAGCAGTTCTTC. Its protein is CASNHGTGGNEQFF.

The CDR3 region is CASSLYGINTDTQYF. CDR3 DNA sequence: TGTGCCAGCAGCTTATATGGGATTAACACAGATACGCAGTATTTT. V is TRBV7-3 and J is TRBJ2-3; unclear D gene. From germline, CDR1 is SGHTA and CDR2 FQGTGA. The CDR3 consists of 15 residues. V gave up 2 bases and J gave up 2 bases, with 11 bases separating them.

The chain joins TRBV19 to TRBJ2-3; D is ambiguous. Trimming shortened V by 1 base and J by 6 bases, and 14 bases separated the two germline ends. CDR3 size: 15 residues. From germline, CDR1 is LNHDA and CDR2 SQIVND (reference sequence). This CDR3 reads CASSIGPYSSDTQYF. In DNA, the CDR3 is TGTGCCAGTAGTATAGGCCCTTATAGTTCGGATACGCAGTATTTT.

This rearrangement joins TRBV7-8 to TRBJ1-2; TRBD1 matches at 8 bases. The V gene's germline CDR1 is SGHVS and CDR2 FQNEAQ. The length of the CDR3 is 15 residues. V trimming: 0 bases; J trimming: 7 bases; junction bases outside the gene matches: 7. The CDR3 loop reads CASSLAPDREGGYTF. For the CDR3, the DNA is TGTGCCAGCAGCTTAGCTCCGGACAGGGAAGGTGGCTACACCTTC.

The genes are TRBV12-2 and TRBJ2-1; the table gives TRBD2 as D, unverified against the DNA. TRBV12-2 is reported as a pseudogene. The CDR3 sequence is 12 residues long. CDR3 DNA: TGTGCAAGTCGCTCCTGCAGGAGGGAGCAGTTCTTC. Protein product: CASRSCRREQFF.

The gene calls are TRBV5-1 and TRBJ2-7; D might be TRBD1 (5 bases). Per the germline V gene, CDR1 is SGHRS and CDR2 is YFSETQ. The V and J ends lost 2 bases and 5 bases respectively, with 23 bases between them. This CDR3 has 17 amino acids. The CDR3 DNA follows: TGCGCCAGCAGCTTAAAGGGGCTCGGAACCCTTACGAACGAGCAGTACTTC. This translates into CASSLKGLGTLTNEQYF.

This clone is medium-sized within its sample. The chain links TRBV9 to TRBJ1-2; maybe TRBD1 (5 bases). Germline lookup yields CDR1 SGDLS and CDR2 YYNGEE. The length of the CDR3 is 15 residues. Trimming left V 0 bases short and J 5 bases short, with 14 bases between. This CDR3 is CASSVDTAGGYGYTF. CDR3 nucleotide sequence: TGTGCCAGCAGCGTAGATACGGCGGGGGGATATGGCTACACCTTC.

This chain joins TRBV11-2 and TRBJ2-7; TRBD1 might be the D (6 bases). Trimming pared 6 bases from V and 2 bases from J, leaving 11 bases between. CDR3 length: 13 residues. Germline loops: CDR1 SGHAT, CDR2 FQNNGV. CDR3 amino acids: CASRRQVTYEQYF. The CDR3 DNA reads TGTGCCAGCAGACGACAGGTCACCTACGAGCAGTACTTC.

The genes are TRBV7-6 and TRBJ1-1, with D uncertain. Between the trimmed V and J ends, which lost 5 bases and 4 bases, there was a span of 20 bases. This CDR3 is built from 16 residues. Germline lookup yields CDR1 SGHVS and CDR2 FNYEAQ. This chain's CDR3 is CASSHGSVLGSTEAFF. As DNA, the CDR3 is TGTGCCAGCAGCCACGGGTCAGTCCTAGGAAGCACTGAAGCTTTCTTT.

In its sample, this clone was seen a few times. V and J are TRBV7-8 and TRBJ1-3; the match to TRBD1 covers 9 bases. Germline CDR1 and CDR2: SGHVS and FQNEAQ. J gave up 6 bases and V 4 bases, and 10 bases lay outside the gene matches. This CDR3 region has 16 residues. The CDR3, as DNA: TGTGCCAGCAGCTCTCGTCCCGGGACAGGGAAAAACACCATATATTTT. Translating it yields CASSSRPGTGKNTIYF.

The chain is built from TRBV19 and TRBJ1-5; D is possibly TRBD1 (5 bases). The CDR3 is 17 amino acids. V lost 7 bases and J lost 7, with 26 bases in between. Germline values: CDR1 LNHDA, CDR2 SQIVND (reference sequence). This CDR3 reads CASTDLQNGGVGQPQHF. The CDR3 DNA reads TGTGCCAGTACCGACCTTCAAAATGGGGGGGTAGGCCAGCCCCAGCATTTT. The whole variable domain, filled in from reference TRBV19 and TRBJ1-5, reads DGGITQSPKYLFRKEGQNVTLSCEQNLNHDAMYWYRQDPGQGLRLIYYSQIVNDFQKGDIAEGYSVSREKKESFPLTVTSAQKNPTAFYLCASTDLQNGGVGQPQHFGDGTRLSIL.

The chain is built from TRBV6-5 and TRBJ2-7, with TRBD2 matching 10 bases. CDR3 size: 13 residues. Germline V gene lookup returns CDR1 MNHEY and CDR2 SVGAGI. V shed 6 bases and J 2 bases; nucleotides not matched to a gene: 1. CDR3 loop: CASRGLATYEQYF. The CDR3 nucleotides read TGTGCCAGCAGGGGACTAGCGACCTACGAGCAGTACTTC.

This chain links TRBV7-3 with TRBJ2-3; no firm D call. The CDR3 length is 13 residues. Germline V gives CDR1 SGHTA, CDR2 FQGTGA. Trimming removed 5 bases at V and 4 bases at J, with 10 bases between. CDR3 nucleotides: TGTGCCAGCAGCAAAAATACTGCAGATACGCAGTATTTT. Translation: CASSKNTADTQYF.